The present entry profiles one T cell receptor (beta chain) with its context. These data belong to a study of blood T cell repertoires in COVID-19. Overall study: T cells, B-cell-depleted T cells, or PBMCs supplied cDNA or gDNA.

Assay used: immunoSEQ multiplex PCR; TCRdb lists only in-frame clones, some missing. The sample has some 130,000 clones, about 92% seen once. CDR3 length: 15 amino acids. With 5 bases removed from V and 4 bases from J, the gap between germline ends came to 18 bases. Germline V lookup: CDR1 MNHEY, CDR2 SMNVEV (reference sequence). Seattle-derived patients entered the study during active infection and were followed longitudinally. This clonotype was obtained from a man in his fifties or sixties with COVID-19, enrolled during active disease. Sequenced sample: peripheral blood. The chain combines TRBV27 with TRBJ2-7; D possibly corresponds to TRBD2 (5 bases). In nucleotides, the CDR3 is TGTGCCAGCAGTCTAGCACCCACAAGGTCGTACGAGCAGTACTTC. It encodes CASSLAPTRSYEQYF.